This TCR beta chain emerged from a study of control samples from healthy donors and cancer patients (dated by TCRdb to the early 2020s). To note about this clone: This receptor's antigen is unknown. One base away there is no much larger clone; base qualities are not given.

V is reduced by 1 base and J by 2 bases, leaving a spacing of 9 bases between them. CDR1 and CDR2 are read off the germline V gene as SGHTS and YDEGEE. There are 14 amino acids in the CDR3, from cysteine to phenylalanine inclusive. Of the read, only the CDR3 DNA is kept; its 42 bases are in frame from base 1. Library preparation was by the immunoSEQ multiplex PCR assay. Held by TCRdb, this immuneACCESS table contains in-frame sequences only and omits some clones. Under half of the omission traces to an unresolved V gene where checked; the cause of the rest is unknown. Across this sample there are 150,000 to 200,000 clones, with 70% to 90% seen only once. Over 1.5% of the sample is in the top ten clones.

Here the chain combines TRBV5-8 and TRBJ2-5; the D gene lacks a confident call. What was sequenced was blood. The TCR was taken from a man aged 18 to 29 in good health. The CDR3 reads as follows: CASSLLADQETQYF. The bases read TGTGCCAGCAGCTTGTTGGCAGATCAAGAGACCCAGTACTTC.